This is a list of T cell receptor beta chains from one sample in a study of T cells after somatic rescue of genetic block. Data came from immunoSEQ multiplex PCR; TCRdb stores just in-frame clones and leaves some out. The table includes approximately 58,000 clones, 96% detected once. Sequencing was done on a sample of peripheral blood mononuclear cells (PBMCs). These receptor sequences come from a child in the first two years of life. Both conserved end residues are part of each CDR3. D genes are given only for firm matches. Clone size is stated in some rows and not others, as once, few, many or a class when expanded.

CDR3aa: CASSQPQGHGELFF
CDR3nt: TGCGCCAGCAGCCAACCACAGGGTCACGGGGAGCTGTTTTTT
v_gene: TRBV4-1
d_gene: -
j_gene: TRBJ2-2
abundance: -

CDR3aa: CSVEAFGQGAYEQYF
CDR3nt: TGCAGCGTTGAAGCATTCGGACAGGGGGCCTACGAGCAGTACTTC
v_gene: TRBV29-1
d_gene: TRBD1
j_gene: TRBJ2-7
abundance: -

CDR3aa: CASSLAVGSLSSGANVLTF
CDR3nt: TGTGCCAGCAGCTTGGCCGTCGGTTCTCTTAGCTCTGGGGCCAACGTCCTGACTTTC
v_gene: TRBV5-4
d_gene: -
j_gene: TRBJ2-6
abundance: -

CDR3aa: CASYRDSGYTF
CDR3nt: TGTGCCAGCTACAGGGATTCTGGCTACACCTTC
v_gene: TRBV5-6
d_gene: -
j_gene: TRBJ1-2
abundance: -

CDR3aa: CASSVRDRHPYEQYF
CDR3nt: TGTGCCAGCAGTGTCCGGGACAGGCATCCCTACGAGCAGTACTTC
v_gene: TRBV6-6
d_gene: TRBD1
j_gene: TRBJ2-7
abundance: -

CDR3aa: CASSSIAGDKNIQYF
CDR3nt: TGTGCCAGCAGTTCTATAGCGGGAGATAAAAACATTCAGTACTTC
v_gene: TRBV27
d_gene: TRBD2
j_gene: TRBJ2-4
abundance: -

CDR3aa: CASSGDRGPSTGELFF
CDR3nt: TGTGCCAGCAGTGGGGACAGGGGGCCGAGCACCGGGGAGCTGTTTTTT
v_gene: TRBV6-1
d_gene: TRBD1
j_gene: TRBJ2-2
abundance: once

CDR3aa: CASSGRTGGYGYTF
CDR3nt: TGTGCCAGCAGTGGGCGGACAGGGGGCTATGGCTACACCTTC
v_gene: TRBV6-1
d_gene: TRBD1
j_gene: TRBJ1-2
abundance: -

CDR3aa: CASSLIPGAHEQYF
CDR3nt: TGTGCCAGCAGCTTAATCCCGGGGGCCCACGAGCAGTACTTC
v_gene: TRBV7-9
d_gene: -
j_gene: TRBJ2-7
abundance: -

CDR3aa: CASSLRETQYF
CDR3nt: TGTGCCAGCAGTTTAAGAGAGACCCAGTACTTC
v_gene: TRBV27
d_gene: -
j_gene: TRBJ2-5
abundance: -

CDR3aa: CASSAGADIQYF
CDR3nt: TGTGCCAGCAGCGCAGGGGCAGACATTCAGTACTTC
v_gene: TRBV6-6
d_gene: -
j_gene: TRBJ2-4
abundance: -

CDR3aa: CSAGYHEQFF
CDR3nt: TGCAGCGCAGGGTACCATGAGCAGTTCTTC
v_gene: TRBV29-1
d_gene: -
j_gene: TRBJ2-1
abundance: -

CDR3aa: CASRAGTSSYNEQFF
CDR3nt: TGTGCCAGCAGAGCCGGGACTAGCTCCTACAATGAGCAGTTCTTC
v_gene: TRBV2
d_gene: TRBD2
j_gene: TRBJ2-1
abundance: -

CDR3aa: CASSVSSGSLTDTQYF
CDR3nt: TGTGCCAGCAGCGTTTCTAGCGGGAGTCTGACAGATACGCAGTATTTT
v_gene: TRBV9
d_gene: TRBD2
j_gene: TRBJ2-3
abundance: -

CDR3aa: CASSQDAGGAYEQYF
CDR3nt: TGCGCCAGCAGCCAAGATGCGGGAGGGGCCTACGAGCAGTACTTC
v_gene: TRBV4-1
d_gene: TRBD2
j_gene: TRBJ2-7
abundance: -